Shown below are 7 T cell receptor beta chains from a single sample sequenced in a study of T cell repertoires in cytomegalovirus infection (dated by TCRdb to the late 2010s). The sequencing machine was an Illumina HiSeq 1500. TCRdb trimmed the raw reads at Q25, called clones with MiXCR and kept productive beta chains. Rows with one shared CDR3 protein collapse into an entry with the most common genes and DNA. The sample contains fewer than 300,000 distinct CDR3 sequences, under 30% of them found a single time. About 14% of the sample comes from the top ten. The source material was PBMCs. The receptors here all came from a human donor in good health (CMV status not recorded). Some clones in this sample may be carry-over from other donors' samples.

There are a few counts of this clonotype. CDR3 DNA sequence: TGTGCCAGCAGCTCCCTAGGGGTACAAGAGACCCAGTACTTC. As protein: CASSSLGVQETQYF. The chain has TRBV7-2 and TRBJ2-5; D may be TRBD1 (5 bases). The CDR3 covers 14 residues. Per germline, CDR1 SGHTA and CDR2 FQGNSA. V was cut by 4 bases and J by 2 bases, with 11 bases left in between.

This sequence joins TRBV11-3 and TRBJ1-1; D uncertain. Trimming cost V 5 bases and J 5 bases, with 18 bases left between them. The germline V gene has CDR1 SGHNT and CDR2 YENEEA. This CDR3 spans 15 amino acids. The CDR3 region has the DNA TGTGCCAGCAGCACCGACCCTTGGGTAGTTACTGAAGCTTTCTTT. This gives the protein CASSTDPWVVTEAFF.

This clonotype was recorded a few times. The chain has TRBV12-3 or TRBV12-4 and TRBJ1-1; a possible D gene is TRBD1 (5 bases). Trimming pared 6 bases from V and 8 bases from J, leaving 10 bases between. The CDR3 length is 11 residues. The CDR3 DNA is TGTGCCAGCAGCCCCGGGGCGGAAGCTTTCTTT. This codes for CASSPGAEAFF.

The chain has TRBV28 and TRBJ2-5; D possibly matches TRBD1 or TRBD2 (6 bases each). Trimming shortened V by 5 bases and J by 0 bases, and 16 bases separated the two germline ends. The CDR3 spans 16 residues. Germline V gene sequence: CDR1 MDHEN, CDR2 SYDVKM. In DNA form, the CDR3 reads TGTGCCAGCAGTCCTTACGGGGGCGAGTACCAAGAGACCCAGTACTTC. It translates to CASSPYGGEYQETQYF.

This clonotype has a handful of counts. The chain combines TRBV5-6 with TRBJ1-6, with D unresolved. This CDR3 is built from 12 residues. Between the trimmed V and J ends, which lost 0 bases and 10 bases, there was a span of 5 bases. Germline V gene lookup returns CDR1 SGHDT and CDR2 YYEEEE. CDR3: CASSLGFSPLHF. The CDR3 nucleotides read TGTGCCAGCAGCTTGGGATTCTCACCCCTCCACTTT.

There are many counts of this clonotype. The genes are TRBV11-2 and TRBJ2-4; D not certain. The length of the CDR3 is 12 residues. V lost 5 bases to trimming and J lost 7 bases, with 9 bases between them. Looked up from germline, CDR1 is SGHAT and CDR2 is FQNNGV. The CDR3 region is CASSPRFNIQYF. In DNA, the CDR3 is TGTGCCAGCAGCCCCCGGTTCAACATTCAGTACTTC. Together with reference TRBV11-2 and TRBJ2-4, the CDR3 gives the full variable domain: EAGVAQSPRYKIIEKRQSVAFWCNPISGHATLYWYQQILGQGPKLLIQFQNNGVVDDSQLPKDRFSAERLKGVDSTLKIQPAKLEDSAVYLCASSPRFNIQYFGAGTRLSVL.

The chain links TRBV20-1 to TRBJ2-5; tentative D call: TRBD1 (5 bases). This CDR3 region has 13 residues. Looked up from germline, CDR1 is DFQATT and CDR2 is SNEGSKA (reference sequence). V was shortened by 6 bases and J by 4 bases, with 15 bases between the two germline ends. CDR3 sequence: CSAPPQGGETQYF. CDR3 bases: TGCAGTGCCCCCCCGCAGGGTGGAGAGACCCAGTACTTC.